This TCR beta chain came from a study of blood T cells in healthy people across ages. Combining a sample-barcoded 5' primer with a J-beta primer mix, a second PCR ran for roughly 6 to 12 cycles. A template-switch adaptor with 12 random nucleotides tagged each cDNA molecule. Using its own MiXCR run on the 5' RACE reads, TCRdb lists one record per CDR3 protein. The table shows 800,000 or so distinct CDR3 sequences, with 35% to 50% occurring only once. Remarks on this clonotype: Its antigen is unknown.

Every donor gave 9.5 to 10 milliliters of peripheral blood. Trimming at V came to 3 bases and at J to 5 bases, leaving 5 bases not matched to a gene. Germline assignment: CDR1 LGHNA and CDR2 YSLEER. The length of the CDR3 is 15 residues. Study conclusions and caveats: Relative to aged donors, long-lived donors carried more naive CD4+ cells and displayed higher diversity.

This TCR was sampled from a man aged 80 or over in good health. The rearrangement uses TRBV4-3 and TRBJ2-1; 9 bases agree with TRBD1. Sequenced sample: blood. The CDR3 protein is CASSQSGTGNNEQFF. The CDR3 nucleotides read TGCGCCAGCAGCCAGTCCGGGACAGGGAACAATGAGCAGTTCTTC.